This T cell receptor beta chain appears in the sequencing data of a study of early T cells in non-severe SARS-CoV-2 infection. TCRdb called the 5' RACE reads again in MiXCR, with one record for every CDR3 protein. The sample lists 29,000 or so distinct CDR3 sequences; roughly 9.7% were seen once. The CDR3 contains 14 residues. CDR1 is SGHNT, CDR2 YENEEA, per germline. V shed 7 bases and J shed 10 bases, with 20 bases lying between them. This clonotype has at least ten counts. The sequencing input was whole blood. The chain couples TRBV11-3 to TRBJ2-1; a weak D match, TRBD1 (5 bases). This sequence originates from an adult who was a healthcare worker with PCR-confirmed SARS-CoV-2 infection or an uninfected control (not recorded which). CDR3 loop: CASTPLRDSKEQFF. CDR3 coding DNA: TGTGCCAGCACCCCCCTTAGAGACAGCAAAGAGCAGTTCTTC. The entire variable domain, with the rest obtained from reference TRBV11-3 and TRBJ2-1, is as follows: EAGVVQSPRYKIIEKKQPVAFWCNPISGHNTLYWYLQNLGQGPELLIRYENEEAVDDSQLPKDRFSAERLKGVDSTLKIQPAELGDSAVYLCASTPLRDSKEQFFGPGTRLTVL.